The 12 T cell receptor beta chains given below trace back to one sample, sequenced in a study of CD8 T cells in Susac syndrome. The RNA input was roughly 0.45 to 1 ug, and it was reverse transcribed with random hexamers. TCRdb analysed the immunoSEQ multiplex PCR reads with MiXCR anew, one entry per CDR3 protein. The repertoire holds 120,000 or so distinct CDR3 sequences, with nearly 95% as singletons. Sequencing was performed on CD4+ T cells from PBMCs. The origin of the receptors is a human donor in good health.

CDR3 loop: CSNVQETQYF. Here the CDR3 DNA reads TGCAGCAATGTCCAAGAGACCCAGTACTTC. This chain uses TRBV29-1 with TRBJ2-5; no clear D gene. In germline, CDR1 is SQVTM, CDR2 ANQGSEA. CDR3 length: 10 amino acids. V lost 8 bases and J lost 1, with 5 bases in between.

The chain uses TRBV7-8 and TRBJ2-2; no reliable D call. The CDR3 loop spans 13 amino acids. V was clipped by 1 base and J by 3 bases, with 3 bases between them. Per the germline V gene, CDR1 is SGHVS and CDR2 is FQNEAQ. CDR3 sequence reads: CASSLVDTGELFF. CDR3 nucleotide sequence: TGTGCCAGCAGCTTAGTGGACACCGGGGAGCTGTTTTTT.

This chain links TRBV5-1 with TRBJ2-3; D is unresolved. The CDR3 covers 14 residues. Germline-derived CDR1 and CDR2 are SGHRS and YFSETQ. Trimming took 5 bases from V and 2 from J, leaving 12 bases between them. The CDR3: CASRTAYATDTQYF. CDR3 DNA: TGCGCCAGCAGAACCGCATATGCCACAGATACGCAGTATTTT. Full variable domain (outside the CDR3, taken from reference TRBV5-1 and TRBJ2-3): KAGVTQTPRYLIKTRGQQVTLSCSPISGHRSVSWYQQTPGQGLQFLFEYFSETQRNKGNFPGRFSGRQFSNSRSEMNVSTLELGDSALYLCASRTAYATDTQYFGPGTRLTVL.

The chain couples TRBV3-1 to TRBJ2-3; D gene uncertain. The germline CDR1 and CDR2 sequences are LGHDT and YNNKEL (reference sequence). The germline V and J ends were trimmed by 4 bases and 0 bases, with 14 bases remaining between them. The CDR3 is 16 amino acids. Written as DNA, the CDR3 is TGTGCCAGCAGCCTTCACCTAGGCTCTAGCACAGATACGCAGTATTTT. Protein product: CASSLHLGSSTDTQYF.

Comment on this clonotype: Germline and junction disagree at one end, which may indicate a read error. The chain is built from TRBV7-7 and TRBJ2-5; 8 positions agree with TRBD2. The CDR3 loop spans 14 amino acids. Germline V gives CDR1 SSHAT, CDR2 FNYEAQ (reference sequence). CDR3: CASSLSLAGETQYF. CDR3 nucleotides: TGTGCTAGCAGCTTATCCCTAGCGGGAGAGACCCAGTACTTC.

The V gene is TRBV29-1, the J gene TRBJ2-7, with TRBD1 as a possible D gene (5 bases). CDR3 length: 13 residues. Per germline, CDR1 SQVTM and CDR2 ANQGSEA. The V and J ends lost 2 bases and 6 bases respectively, with 14 bases between them. CDR3 residues: CSVEQDQGSEQYF. The CDR3 DNA follows: TGCAGCGTTGAACAAGACCAGGGTAGCGAGCAGTACTTC.

The chain links TRBV5-1 to TRBJ2-6; 7 bases align to TRBD1. This CDR3 is 19 amino acids long. CDR1 and CDR2 from the germline V gene are SGHRS and YFSETQ. The V and J ends lost 4 bases and 2 bases, in that order; junction bases with no gene match: 15. CDR3 sequence (DNA): TGCGCCAGCAGCACCCGAGGGGGCGCGAGGGACCCTGGGGCCAACGTCCTGACTTTC. Its translation: CASSTRGGARDPGANVLTF.

This rearrangement joins TRBV2 to TRBJ1-5; unclear D gene. The V gene's germline CDR1 is SNHLY and CDR2 FYNNEI. Trimming pared 4 bases from V and 6 bases from J, leaving 10 bases between. The CDR3 loop spans 13 amino acids. The CDR3, as DNA: TGTGCCAGCAGTGTGACGGATCTTCAGCCCCAGCATTTT. Translated, it gives CASSVTDLQPQHF. The variable domain in full, completed from reference TRBV2 and TRBJ1-5, reads EPEVTQTPSHQVTQMGQEVILRCVPISNHLYFYWYRQILGQKVEFLVSFYNNEISEKSEIFDDQFSVERPDGSNFTLKIRSTKLEDSAMYFCASSVTDLQPQHFGDGTRLSIL.

CDR3 bases: TGCAGTGCTAGCCGGGACAGGGTCCCCTACGAGCAGTACTTC. Amino acids: CSASRDRVPYEQYF. The V gene is TRBV20-1, the J gene TRBJ2-7; TRBD1 agrees at 9 bases. The CDR3 loop spans 14 amino acids. V lost 3 bases and J lost 2; bases outside the gene matches: 5. Germline V gives CDR1 DFQATT, CDR2 SNEGSKA (reference sequence).

The chain carries TRBV2 and TRBJ1-2; 9 bases agree with TRBD1. Germline loops: CDR1 SNHLY, CDR2 FYNNEI. V dropped 6 bases and J dropped 8; count of bases not matched to a gene: 7. There are 13 residues in the CDR3. The CDR3 bases are TGTGCCAGCAGCGCCGGACAGGGGAGAGGCTACACCTTC. Protein sequence: CASSAGQGRGYTF.

The rearrangement joins TRBV29-1 to TRBJ2-2, with 11 bases matching TRBD2. J gave up 5 bases and V 5 bases, and 10 bases lay outside the gene matches. CDR1 and CDR2 from the germline V gene are SQVTM and ANQGSEA. The CDR3 has 16 residues. This CDR3 reads CSVLVAGGPRTGELFF. CDR3 nucleotides: TGCAGCGTTCTGGTAGCGGGAGGGCCGCGGACCGGGGAGCTGTTTTTT.

The V and J genes are TRBV5-8 and TRBJ2-6, with TRBD1 matching over 10 bases. This CDR3 comprises 20 residues. Germline trimming cut 5 bases from V and 0 bases from J; bases unmatched to any gene: 14. Per the germline V gene, CDR1 is SGHTS and CDR2 is YDEGEE. The CDR3 spells CASRNRIGQGVSSGANVLTF. The CDR3, as DNA: TGTGCCAGCAGGAATCGAATTGGACAGGGGGTTTCCTCTGGGGCCAACGTCCTGACTTTC.